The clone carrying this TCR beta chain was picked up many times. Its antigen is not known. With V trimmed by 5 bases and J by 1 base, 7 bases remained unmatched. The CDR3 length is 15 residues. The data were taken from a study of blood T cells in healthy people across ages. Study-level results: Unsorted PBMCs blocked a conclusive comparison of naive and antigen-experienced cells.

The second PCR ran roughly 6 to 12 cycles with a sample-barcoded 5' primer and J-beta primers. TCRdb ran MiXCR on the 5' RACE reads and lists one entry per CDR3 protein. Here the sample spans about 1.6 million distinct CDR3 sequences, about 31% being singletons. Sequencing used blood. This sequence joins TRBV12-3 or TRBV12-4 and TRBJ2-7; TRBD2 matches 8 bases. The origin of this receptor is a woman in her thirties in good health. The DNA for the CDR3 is TGTGCCAGCAGTCCCTCGCTAGCGGGTTCCTACGAGCAGTACTTC. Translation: CASSPSLAGSYEQYF.